The 14 T cell receptor beta chains in this list originate from one sample, sequenced in a study of blood T cell repertoires in COVID-19. Measured with immunoSEQ multiplex PCR; TCRdb has only the in-frame clones, and not every one. The sample records some 30,000 clones, 80% to 90% being singletons. Sequencing used peripheral blood. All receptors derive from a woman in her 70s with active COVID-19.

The chain carries TRBV7-2 and TRBJ2-3; 7 positions agree with TRBD1. CDR3 length: 15 residues. Trimming cost V 5 bases and J 2 bases; bases outside gene matches: 7. Per germline, CDR1 SGHTA and CDR2 FQGNSA. CDR3: CASSPDRRNTDTQYF. As DNA, the CDR3 is TGTGCCAGCAGCCCGGACAGGAGGAACACAGATACGCAGTATTTT.

The chain employs TRBV6-5 and TRBJ2-7, with TRBD2 matching over 9 bases. There are 15 residues in the CDR3. V gave up 6 bases and J gave up 4 bases; unmatched junction bases: 10. Germline V gives CDR1 MNHEY, CDR2 SVGAGI. CDR3 DNA sequence: TGTGCCAGCAGCGACAGGCGGGGGGGCCGATACGAGCAGTACTTC. It yields the protein CASSDRRGGRYEQYF.

Details on this clone: At one end the junction does not follow the germline gene, possibly because of a read error. The CDR3 sequence: CASSLGQDGAPVF. The DNA for the CDR3 is TGCGCCAGCAGCCTGGGACAGGATGGGGCCCCGGTTTTC. This sequence joins TRBV5-1 and TRBJ2-7, with 8 bases identical to TRBD1. The CDR3 covers 13 residues. CDR1 is SGHRS, CDR2 YFSETQ, per germline.

V is TRBV7-2 and J is TRBJ1-2; D is perhaps TRBD1 (6 bases). The germline V gene has CDR1 SGHTA and CDR2 FQGNSA. This CDR3 contains 15 residues. Trimming removed 5 bases from V and 0 bases from J, with 13 bases in between. CDR3 bases: TGTGCCAGCAGCACTACAGGGCCCTCTAACTATGGCTACACCTTC. It specifies CASSTTGPSNYGYTF.

The chain has TRBV7-9 and TRBJ1-1; 8 bases fit TRBD1. V lost 1 base and J lost 5; bases outside the gene matches: 9. Germline CDR1 SEHNR, CDR2 FQNEAQ (reference sequence). The CDR3 totals 16 residues. The CDR3 coding sequence is TGTGCCAGCAGCTTAGGGGGGGACAGGCGTAAGACTGAAGCTTTCTTT. Translation: CASSLGGDRRKTEAFF.

The V call is TRBV7-2, the J call TRBJ2-1; D is perhaps TRBD1 (5 bases). The length of the CDR3 is 13 residues. Germline V gives CDR1 SGHTA, CDR2 FQGNSA. Deletions cut 6 bases from V and 3 bases from J, with 9 bases between. The CDR3 region has the DNA TGTGCCAGCAGTCACCAGGGCTACAATGAGCAGTTCTTC. It specifies CASSHQGYNEQFF.

V is TRBV7-3 and J is TRBJ1-1, with D perhaps matching TRBD1 (5 bases). CDR3 size: 13 residues. Trimming took off 5 bases at V and 1 base at J, with 8 bases between the two ends. Germline V gene lookup returns CDR1 SGHTA and CDR2 FQGTGA. For the CDR3, the DNA is TGTGCCAGCAGCCTACAGGAGAACACTGAAGCTTTCTTT. Residues: CASSLQENTEAFF.

This clone was seen once. The rearrangement uses TRBV6-4 and TRBJ2-4; TRBD2 aligns across 10 bases. The V segment lost 4 bases and the J segment 8 bases; nucleotides outside the gene matches: 8. Germline CDR1 reads MRHNA; CDR2 reads SNTAGT. The CDR3 loop spans 15 amino acids. The CDR3 protein is CASSALQRGGDIQYF. The DNA of the CDR3 is TGTGCCAGCAGTGCCCTCCAGCGGGGGGGGGACATTCAGTACTTC.

The chain uses TRBV4-2 and TRBJ1-4; D is possibly TRBD1 (5 bases). The germline V gene has CDR1 LGHNA and CDR2 YNFKEQ. The CDR3 sequence is 15 residues long. The V and J ends lost 0 bases and 4 bases respectively, with 9 bases between them. The CDR3 DNA follows: TGTGCCAGCAGCCAAGATCAGGGAAGTAATGAAAAACTGTTTTTT. This encodes CASSQDQGSNEKLFF.

The gene calls are TRBV4-2 and TRBJ2-2; weak D call: TRBD1 (6 bases). Per the germline V gene, CDR1 is LGHNA and CDR2 is YNFKEQ. The germline V and J ends were trimmed by 0 bases and 6 bases, with 14 bases remaining between them. The CDR3 extends over 16 amino acids. This CDR3 is CASSQDPLGAPGELFF. In DNA form, the CDR3 reads TGTGCCAGCAGCCAAGATCCGCTGGGGGCCCCCGGGGAGCTGTTTTTT.

The chain uses TRBV7-2 and TRBJ2-3, with D possibly matching TRBD1 (6 bases). Trimming shortened V by 4 bases and J by 3 bases, and 14 bases separated the two germline ends. Germline CDR1 and CDR2: SGHTA and FQGNSA. This CDR3 contains 15 residues. CDR3 in amino acids: CASSYAGVVTDTQYF. The CDR3 coding sequence is TGTGCCAGCAGCTACGCAGGGGTTGTGACAGATACGCAGTATTTT.

The rearrangement joins TRBV7-2 to TRBJ2-2, with D possibly TRBD2 on 5 matching bases. The length of the CDR3 is 15 residues. Trimming shortened V by 6 bases and J by 5 bases, and 16 bases separated the two germline ends. The V gene's germline CDR1 is SGHTA and CDR2 FQGNSA. The DNA for the CDR3 is TGTGCCAGCAGACTTCGGGGAGTGACGACCGGGGAGCTGTTTTTT. Translating gives CASRLRGVTTGELFF.

The rearrangement links TRBV5-1 to TRBJ2-1; 8 positions match TRBD1. Germline loops: CDR1 SGHRS, CDR2 YFSETQ. With V trimmed by 3 bases and J by 4 bases, 6 bases remained unmatched. The length of the CDR3 is 15 residues. CDR3 nucleotides: TGCGCCAGCAGCTCCGGGACAGGCCGTTACAATGAGCAGTTCTTC. Residues: CASSSGTGRYNEQFF.

This chain links TRBV7-6 with TRBJ1-1; D is perhaps TRBD1 (6 bases). This CDR3 has 13 residues. Germline loops: CDR1 SGHVS, CDR2 FNYEAQ. Trimming stripped 4 bases from V and 2 bases from J, with 8 bases between. CDR3 nucleotide sequence: TGTGCCAGCAGCTCACAGGGAAACACTGAAGCTTTCTTT. Translation gives CASSSQGNTEAFF.